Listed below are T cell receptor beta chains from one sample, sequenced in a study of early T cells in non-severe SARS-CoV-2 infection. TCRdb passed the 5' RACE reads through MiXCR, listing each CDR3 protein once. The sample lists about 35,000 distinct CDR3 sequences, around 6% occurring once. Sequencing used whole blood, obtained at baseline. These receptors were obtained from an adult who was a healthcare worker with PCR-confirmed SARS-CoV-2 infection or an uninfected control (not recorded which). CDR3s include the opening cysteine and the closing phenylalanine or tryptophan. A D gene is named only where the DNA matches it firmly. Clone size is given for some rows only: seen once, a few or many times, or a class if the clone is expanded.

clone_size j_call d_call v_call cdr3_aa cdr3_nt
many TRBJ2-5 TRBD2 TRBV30 CAWSGLVAGGAYQETQYF TGTGCCTGGAGTGGTTTGGTAGCGGGAGGGGCGTACCAAGAGACCCAGTACTTC
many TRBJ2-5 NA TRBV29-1 CSVERAPGETQYF TGCAGCGTTGAGCGGGCCCCTGGGGAGACCCAGTACTTC
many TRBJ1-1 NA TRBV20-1 CSARAETEAFF TGCAGTGCTAGAGCAGAGACTGAAGCTTTCTTT
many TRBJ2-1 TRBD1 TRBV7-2 CASSFRTGGGEQFF TGTGCCAGCAGCTTCAGGACAGGGGGCGGTGAGCAGTTCTTC
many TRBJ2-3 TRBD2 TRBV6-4 CASSAGLDTDTQYF TGTGCCAGCAGTGCGGGACTAGACACAGATACGCAGTATTTT
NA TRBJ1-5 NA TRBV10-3 CATRGGGDQPQHF TGTGCCACCAGAGGGGGGGGCGATCAGCCCCAGCATTTT
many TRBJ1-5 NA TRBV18 CASSYDSNQPQHF TGTGCCAGCTCATATGACAGCAATCAGCCCCAGCATTTT
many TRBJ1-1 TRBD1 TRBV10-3 CAARQGRGTEAFF TGTGCCGCCCGACAGGGCAGGGGGACTGAAGCTTTCTTT
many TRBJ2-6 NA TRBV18 CASSPRDGPSSGANVLTF TGTGCCAGCTCACCCCGGGACGGTCCTTCCTCTGGGGCCAACGTCCTGACTTTC
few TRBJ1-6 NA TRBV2 CASSEEPFRASSYNSPLHF TGTGCCAGCAGTGAAGAACCTTTCCGGGCGAGCTCCTATAATTCACCCCTCCACTTT
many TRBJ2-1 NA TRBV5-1 CASSFGGSSYNEQFF TGCGCCAGCAGCTTTGGCGGTTCTTCCTACAATGAGCAGTTCTTC
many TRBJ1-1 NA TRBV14 CASREGLNTEAFF TGTGCCAGCAGGGAAGGGCTGAACACTGAAGCTTTCTTT
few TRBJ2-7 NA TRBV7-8 CASSLSSLEGEQYF TGTGCCAGCAGCTTAAGTTCGCTGGAGGGAGAGCAGTACTTC
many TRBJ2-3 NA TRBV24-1 CATSDRVTDTQYF TGTGCCACCAGTGATCGCGTAACAGATACGCAGTATTTT
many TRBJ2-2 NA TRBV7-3 CASSLNRQGISTGELFF TGTGCCAGCAGCTTAAACCGGCAGGGGATTTCAACCGGGGAGCTGTTTTTT
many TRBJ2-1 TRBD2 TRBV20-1 CSASRTSGGRNEQFF TGCAGTGCTAGTCGGACTAGCGGGGGTAGGAATGAGCAGTTCTTC